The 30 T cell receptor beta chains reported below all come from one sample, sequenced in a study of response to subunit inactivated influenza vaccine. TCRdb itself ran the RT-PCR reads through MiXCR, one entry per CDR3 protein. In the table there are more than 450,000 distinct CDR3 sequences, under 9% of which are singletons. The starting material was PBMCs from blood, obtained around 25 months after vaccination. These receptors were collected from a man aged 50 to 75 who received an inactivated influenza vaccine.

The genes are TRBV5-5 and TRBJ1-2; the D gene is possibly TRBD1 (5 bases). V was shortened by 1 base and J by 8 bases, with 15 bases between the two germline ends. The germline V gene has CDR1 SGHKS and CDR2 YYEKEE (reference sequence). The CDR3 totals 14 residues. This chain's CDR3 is CASSLYLGPRGYTF. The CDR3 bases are TGTGCCAGCAGCTTGTATCTGGGGCCAAGAGGCTACACCTTC.

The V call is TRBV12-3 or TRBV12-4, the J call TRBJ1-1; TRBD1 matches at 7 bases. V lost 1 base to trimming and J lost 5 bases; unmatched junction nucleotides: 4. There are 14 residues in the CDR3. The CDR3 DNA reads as TGTGCCAGCAGTTTAGGAGGGGGCAGAACTGAAGCTTTCTTT. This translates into CASSLGGGRTEAFF.

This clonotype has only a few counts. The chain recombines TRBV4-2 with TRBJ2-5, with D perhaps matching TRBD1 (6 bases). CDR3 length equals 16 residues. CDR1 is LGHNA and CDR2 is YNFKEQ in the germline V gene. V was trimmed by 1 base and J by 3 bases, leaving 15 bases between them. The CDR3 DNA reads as TGTGCCAGCAGCCAAGGACAGGACCGCTACGAAGAGACCCAGTACTTC. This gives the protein CASSQGQDRYEETQYF.

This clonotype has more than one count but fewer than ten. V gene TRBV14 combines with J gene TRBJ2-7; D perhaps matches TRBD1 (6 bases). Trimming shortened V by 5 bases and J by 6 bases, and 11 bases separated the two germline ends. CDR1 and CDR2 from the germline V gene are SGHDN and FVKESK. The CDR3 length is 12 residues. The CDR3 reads CASSYTGSEQYF. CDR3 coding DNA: TGTGCCAGCAGCTACACAGGGAGCGAGCAGTACTTC.

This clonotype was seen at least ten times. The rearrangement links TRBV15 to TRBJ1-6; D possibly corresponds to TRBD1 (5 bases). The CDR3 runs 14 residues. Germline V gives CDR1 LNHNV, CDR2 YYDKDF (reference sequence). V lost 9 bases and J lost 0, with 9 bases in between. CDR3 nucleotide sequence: TGTGCCACGGGACGGAGCTCCTATAATTCACCCCTCCACTTT. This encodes CATGRSSYNSPLHF.

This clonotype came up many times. DNA of the CDR3: TGTGCCAGCAGTCTCGGGACTGGGGATACGCAGTATTTT. Its protein product is CASSLGTGDTQYF. The V call is TRBV12-3 or TRBV12-4, the J call TRBJ2-3; possibly TRBD2 for D (6 bases). This CDR3 is 13 amino acids long. Between the trimmed V and J ends, which lost 5 bases and 6 bases, there was a span of 12 bases.

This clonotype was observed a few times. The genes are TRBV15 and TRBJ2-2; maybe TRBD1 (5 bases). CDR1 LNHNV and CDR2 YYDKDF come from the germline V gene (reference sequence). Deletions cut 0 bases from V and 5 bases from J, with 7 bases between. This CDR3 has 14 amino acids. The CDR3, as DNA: TGTGCCACCAGCAGAGACAGGACAACCGGGGAGCTGTTTTTT. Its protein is CATSRDRTTGELFF.

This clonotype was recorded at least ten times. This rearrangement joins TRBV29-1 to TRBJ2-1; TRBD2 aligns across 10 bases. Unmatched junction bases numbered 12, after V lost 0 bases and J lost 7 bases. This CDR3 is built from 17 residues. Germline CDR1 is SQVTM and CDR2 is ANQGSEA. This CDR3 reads CSVEEFEREGRGNEQFF. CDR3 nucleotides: TGCAGCGTTGAAGAGTTCGAGCGGGAGGGTCGGGGGAATGAGCAGTTCTTC.

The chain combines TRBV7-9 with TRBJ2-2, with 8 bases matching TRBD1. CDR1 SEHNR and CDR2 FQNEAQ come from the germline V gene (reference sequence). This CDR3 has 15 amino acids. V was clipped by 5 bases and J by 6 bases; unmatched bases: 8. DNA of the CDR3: TGTGCCAGCAGCGGCATGGACAGGGCGGCCGGGGAGCTGTTTTTT. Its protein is CASSGMDRAAGELFF. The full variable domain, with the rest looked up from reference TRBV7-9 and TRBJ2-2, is DTGVSQNPRHKITKRGQNVTFRCDPISEHNRLYWYRQTLGQGPEFLTYFQNEAQLEKSRLLSDRFSAERPKGSFSTLEIQRTEQGDSAMYLCASSGMDRAAGELFFGEGSRLTVL.

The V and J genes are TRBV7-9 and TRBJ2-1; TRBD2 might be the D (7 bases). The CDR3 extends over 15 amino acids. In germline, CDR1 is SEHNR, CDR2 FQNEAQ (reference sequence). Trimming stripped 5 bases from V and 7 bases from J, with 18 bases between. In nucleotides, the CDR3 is TGTGCCAGCAGCCCTTCTGGGGGGGCCCGGAATGAGCAGTTCTTC. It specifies CASSPSGGARNEQFF.

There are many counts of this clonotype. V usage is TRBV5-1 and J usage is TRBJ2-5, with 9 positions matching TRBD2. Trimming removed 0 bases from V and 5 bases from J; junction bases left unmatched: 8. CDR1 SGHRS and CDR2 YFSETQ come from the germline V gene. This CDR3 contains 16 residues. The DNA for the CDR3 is TGCGCCAGCAGCTTGGAACCAGCGGGAGGCAGGGAGACCCAGTACTTC. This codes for CASSLEPAGGRETQYF. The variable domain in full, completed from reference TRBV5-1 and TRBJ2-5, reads KAGVTQTPRYLIKTRGQQVTLSCSPISGHRSVSWYQQTPGQGLQFLFEYFSETQRNKGNFPGRFSGRQFSNSRSEMNVSTLELGDSALYLCASSLEPAGGRETQYFGPGTRLLVL.

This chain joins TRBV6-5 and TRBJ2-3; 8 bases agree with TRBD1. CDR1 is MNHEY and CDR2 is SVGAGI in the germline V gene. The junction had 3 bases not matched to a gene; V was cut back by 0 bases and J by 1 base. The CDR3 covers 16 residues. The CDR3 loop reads CASSYSQGARTDTQYF. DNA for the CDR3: TGTGCCAGCAGTTACTCCCAGGGGGCACGCACAGATACGCAGTATTTT.

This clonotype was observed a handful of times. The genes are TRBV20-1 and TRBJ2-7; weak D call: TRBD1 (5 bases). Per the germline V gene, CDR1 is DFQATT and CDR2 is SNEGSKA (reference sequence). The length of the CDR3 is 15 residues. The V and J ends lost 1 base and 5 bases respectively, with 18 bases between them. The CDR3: CSARGLGRANHEQYF. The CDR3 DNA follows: TGCAGTGCTAGAGGCTTAGGCAGGGCTAACCACGAGCAGTACTTC.

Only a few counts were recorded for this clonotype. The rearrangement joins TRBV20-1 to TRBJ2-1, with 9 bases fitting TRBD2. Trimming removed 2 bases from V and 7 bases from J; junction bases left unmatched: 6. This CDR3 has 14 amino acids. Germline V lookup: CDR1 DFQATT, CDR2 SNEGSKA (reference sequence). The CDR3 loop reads CSARRSSGANEQFF. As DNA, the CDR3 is TGCAGTGCTAGACGGTCTAGCGGGGCGAATGAGCAGTTCTTC.

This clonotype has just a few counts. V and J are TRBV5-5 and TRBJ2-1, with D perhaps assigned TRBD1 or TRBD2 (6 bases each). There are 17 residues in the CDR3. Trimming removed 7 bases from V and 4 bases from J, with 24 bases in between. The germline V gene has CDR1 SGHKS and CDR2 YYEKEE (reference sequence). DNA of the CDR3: TGTGCCAGCGGAATTGCGGGCGGACAGCGGGTATACAATGAGCAGTTCTTC. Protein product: CASGIAGGQRVYNEQFF.

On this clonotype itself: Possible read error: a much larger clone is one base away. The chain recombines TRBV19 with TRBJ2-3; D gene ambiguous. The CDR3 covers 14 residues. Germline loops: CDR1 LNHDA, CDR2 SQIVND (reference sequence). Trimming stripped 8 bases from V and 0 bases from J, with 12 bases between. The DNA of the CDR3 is TGTGCCAGTCGGATAGGGTATAGCACAGATACGCAGTATTTT. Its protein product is CASRIGYSTDTQYF. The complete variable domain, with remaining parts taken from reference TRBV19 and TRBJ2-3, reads DGGITQSPKYLFRKEGQNVTLSCEQNLNHDAMYWYRQDPGQGLRLIYYSQIVNDFQKGDIAEGYSVSREKKESFPLTVTSAQKNPTAFYLCASRIGYSTDTQYFGPGTRLTVL.

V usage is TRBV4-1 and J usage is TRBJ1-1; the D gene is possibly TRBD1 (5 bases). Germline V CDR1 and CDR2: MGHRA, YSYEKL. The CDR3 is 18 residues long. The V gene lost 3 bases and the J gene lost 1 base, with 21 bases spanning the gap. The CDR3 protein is CASSQRGVEGIRNTEAFF. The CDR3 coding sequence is TGCGCCAGCAGCCAGAGAGGAGTGGAGGGGATAAGGAACACTGAAGCTTTCTTT.

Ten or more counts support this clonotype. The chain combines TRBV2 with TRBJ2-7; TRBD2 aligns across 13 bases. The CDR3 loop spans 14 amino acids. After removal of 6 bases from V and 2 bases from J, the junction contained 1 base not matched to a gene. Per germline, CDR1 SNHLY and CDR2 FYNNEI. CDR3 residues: CASRGTSGTYEQYF. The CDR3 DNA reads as TGTGCCAGCAGGGGGACTAGCGGGACCTACGAGCAGTACTTC.

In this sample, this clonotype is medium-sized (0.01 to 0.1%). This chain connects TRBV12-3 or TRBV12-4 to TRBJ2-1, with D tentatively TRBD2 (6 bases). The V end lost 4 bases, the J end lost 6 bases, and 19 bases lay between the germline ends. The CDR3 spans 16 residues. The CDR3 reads CASSSALRGNRNEQFF. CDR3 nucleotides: TGTGCCAGCAGTTCGGCATTGCGCGGGAACCGCAATGAGCAGTTCTTC.

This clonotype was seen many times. In DNA form, the CDR3 reads TGTGCCAGCAGTCACGCAGGGGACTATGGCTACACCTTC. Protein sequence: CASSHAGDYGYTF. The V gene is TRBV6-2 or TRBV6-3, the J gene TRBJ1-2, with a possible D match to TRBD1 (6 bases). This CDR3 region has 13 residues. Germline V gene lookup returns CDR1 MNHEY and CDR2 SVGEGT. The V and J ends lost 5 bases and 3 bases respectively, with 10 bases between them.

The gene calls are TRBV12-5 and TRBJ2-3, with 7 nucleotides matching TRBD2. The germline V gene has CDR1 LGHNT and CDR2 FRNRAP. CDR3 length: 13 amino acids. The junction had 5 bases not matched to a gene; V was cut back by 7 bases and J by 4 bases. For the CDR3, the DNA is TGTGCTAGTGCCCTTGCGGGGGCAGATACGCAGTATTTT. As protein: CASALAGADTQYF.

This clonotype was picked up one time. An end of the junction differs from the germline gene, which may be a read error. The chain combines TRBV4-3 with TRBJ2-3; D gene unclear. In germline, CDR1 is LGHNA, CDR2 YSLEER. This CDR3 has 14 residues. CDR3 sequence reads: CARSSAWDTDTQYF. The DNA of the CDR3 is TGCGCCCGCAGCTCGGCTTGGGACACAGATACGCAGTATTTT.

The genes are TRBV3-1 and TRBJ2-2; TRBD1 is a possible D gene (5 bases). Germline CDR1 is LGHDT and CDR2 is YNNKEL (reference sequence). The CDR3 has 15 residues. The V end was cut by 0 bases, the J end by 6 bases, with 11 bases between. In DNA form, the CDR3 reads TGTGCCAGCAGCCAAGATTGGGCAGGGCCCGGGGAGCTGTTTTTT. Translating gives CASSQDWAGPGELFF. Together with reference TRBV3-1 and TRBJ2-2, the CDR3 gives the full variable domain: DTAVSQTPKYLVTQMGNDKSIKCEQNLGHDTMYWYKQDSKKFLKIMFSYNNKELIINETVPNRFSPKSPDKAHLNLHINSLELGDSAVYFCASSQDWAGPGELFFGEGSRLTVL.

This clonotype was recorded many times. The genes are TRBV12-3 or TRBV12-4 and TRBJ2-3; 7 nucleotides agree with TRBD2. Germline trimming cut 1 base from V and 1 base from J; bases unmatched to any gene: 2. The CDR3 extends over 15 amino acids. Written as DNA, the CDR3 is TGTGCCAGCAGTTTAGGGGCGGGAGGCACAGATACGCAGTATTTT. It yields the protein CASSLGAGGTDTQYF.

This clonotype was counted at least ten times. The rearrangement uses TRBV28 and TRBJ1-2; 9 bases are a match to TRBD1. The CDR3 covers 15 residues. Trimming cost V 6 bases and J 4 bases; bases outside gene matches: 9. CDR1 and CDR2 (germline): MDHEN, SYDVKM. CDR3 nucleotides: TGTGCCAGCAGCCTAGTACCGGGACAGGGCTATGGCTACACCTTC. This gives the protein CASSLVPGQGYGYTF.

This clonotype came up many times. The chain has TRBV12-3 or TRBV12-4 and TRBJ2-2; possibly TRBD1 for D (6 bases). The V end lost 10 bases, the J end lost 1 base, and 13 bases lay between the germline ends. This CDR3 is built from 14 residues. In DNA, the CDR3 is TGTGCCACCTCCGGGACACTGAACACCGGGGAGCTGTTTTTT. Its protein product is CATSGTLNTGELFF.

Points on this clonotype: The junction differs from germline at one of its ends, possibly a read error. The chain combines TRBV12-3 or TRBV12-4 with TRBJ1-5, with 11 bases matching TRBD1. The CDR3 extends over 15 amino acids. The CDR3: CASSTGTGGDHPQHF. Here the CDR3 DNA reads TGTGCCAGCAGTACCGGGACAGGGGGGGATCATCCCCAGCATTTT.

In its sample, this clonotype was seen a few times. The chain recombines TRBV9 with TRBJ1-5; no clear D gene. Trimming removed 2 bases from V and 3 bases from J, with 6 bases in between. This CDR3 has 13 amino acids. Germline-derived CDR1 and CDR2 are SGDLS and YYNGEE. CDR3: CASSVQDNQPQHF. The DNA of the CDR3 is TGTGCCAGCAGCGTCCAGGACAATCAGCCCCAGCATTTT.

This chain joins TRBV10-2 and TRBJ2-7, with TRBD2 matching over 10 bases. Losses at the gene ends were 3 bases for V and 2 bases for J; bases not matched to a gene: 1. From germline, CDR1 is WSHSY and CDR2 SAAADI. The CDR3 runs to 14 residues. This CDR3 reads CASSELAGTYEQYF. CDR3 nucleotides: TGCGCCAGCAGTGAACTAGCGGGGACCTACGAGCAGTACTTC.

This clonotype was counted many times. The CDR3 loop is CSVDQTGGQTGEQYF. The CDR3 DNA reads as TGCAGCGTTGACCAAACGGGGGGTCAAACTGGGGAGCAGTACTTC. V is TRBV29-1 and J is TRBJ2-7; 7 bases agree with TRBD2. From germline, CDR1 is SQVTM and CDR2 ANQGSEA. This CDR3 has 15 amino acids. Losses at the gene ends were 3 bases for V and 7 bases for J; bases not matched to a gene: 15.